The present entry profiles one T cell receptor beta chain with its context. A read error may account for a junction end that differs from germline. Random hexamers were used to reverse transcribe an amount of about 0.45 to 1 ug RNA. TCRdb redid the calling of the immunoSEQ multiplex PCR reads with MiXCR, one entry per CDR3 protein. The data show around 300,000 distinct CDR3 sequences, with under 95% seen just once and around 0.07% held by the top ten. CDR1 and CDR2 from the germline V gene are KGHSH and LQKENI. The CDR3 extends over 17 amino acids. The data were taken from a study of CD8 T cells in Susac syndrome.

The rearrangement uses TRBV18 and TRBJ2-6; TRBD1 is a possible D gene (5 bases). The material sequenced was CD4+ T cells from PBMCs. The sequence derives from a human donor with multiple sclerosis. The CDR3 reads CASPPSDMSSGANVLTF. CDR3 nucleotides: TGTGCCAGCCCACCATCGGACATGAGCTCTGGGGCCAACGTCCTGACTTTC.